Listed here are 30 T cell receptor beta chains from one sample, sequenced in a study of response to subunit inactivated influenza vaccine. TCRdb passed the RT-PCR reads through MiXCR, listing each CDR3 protein once. Seen here are under 850,000 distinct CDR3 sequences, around 20% observed once, and the top ten hold about a tenth. The source material was PBMCs from blood, sampled more than 4 days after vaccination. The receptor set was obtained from a man aged 50-60 years who received an inactivated influenza vaccine.

This clonotype was recorded a few times. The V and J genes are TRBV20-1 and TRBJ2-3, with 7 bases matching TRBD2. J gave up 3 bases and V 5 bases, and 11 bases lay outside the gene matches. Looked up from germline, CDR1 is DFQATT and CDR2 is SNEGSKA (reference sequence). The CDR3 runs to 15 residues. CDR3 region: CSALRDGRGTDTQYF. CDR3 bases: TGCAGTGCTTTACGGGACGGGCGGGGGACAGATACGCAGTATTTT.

This clonotype has a count of ten or more. The chain carries TRBV7-2 and TRBJ2-1, with 10 bases fitting TRBD2. After removal of 6 bases from V and 4 bases from J, the junction contained 6 bases not matched to a gene. The CDR3 is 15 residues long. Germline CDR1 is SGHTA and CDR2 is FQGNSA. The chain's CDR3 is CASRPTSGAYNEQFF. The CDR3 nucleotides are TGTGCCAGCAGGCCTACTAGCGGGGCTTACAATGAGCAGTTCTTC. Full variable domain (remainder filled in from reference TRBV7-2 and TRBJ2-1): GAGVSQSPSNKVTEKGKDVELRCDPISGHTALYWYRQSLGQGLEFLIYFQGNSAPDKSGLPSDRFSAERTGGSVSTLTIQRTQQEDSAVYLCASRPTSGAYNEQFFGPGTRLTVL.

V gene TRBV2 combines with J gene TRBJ2-2; 10 bases fit TRBD1. Germline V gives CDR1 SNHLY, CDR2 FYNNEI. The CDR3 sequence is 14 residues long. The V and J ends lost 8 bases and 5 bases, in that order; junction bases with no gene match: 5. This CDR3 is CASGTGVETGELFF. As DNA, the CDR3 is TGTGCCAGCGGGACAGGGGTCGAGACCGGGGAGCTGTTTTTT. Complete variable domain (other parts from reference TRBV2 and TRBJ2-2): EPEVTQTPSHQVTQMGQEVILRCVPISNHLYFYWYRQILGQKVEFLVSFYNNEISEKSEIFDDQFSVERPDGSNFTLKIRSTKLEDSAMYFCASGTGVETGELFFGEGSRLTVL.

The chain carries TRBV20-1 and TRBJ1-5; D is undetermined. CDR1 DFQATT and CDR2 SNEGSKA come from the germline V gene (reference sequence). This CDR3 contains 15 residues. Trimming removed 2 bases at V and 4 bases at J, with 15 bases between. In nucleotides, the CDR3 is TGCAGTGCTAGAACACAGTCAGTCACAAATCAGCCCCAGCATTTT. The encoded protein is CSARTQSVTNQPQHF.

The V gene is TRBV27, the J gene TRBJ2-5, with a tentative D call TRBD1 (6 bases). Trimming removed 3 bases from V and 5 bases from J, with 13 bases in between. This CDR3 region has 14 residues. CDR1 is MNHEY, CDR2 SMNVEV, per germline (reference sequence). Written as DNA, the CDR3 is TGTGCCAGCAGTTTTTCAGGGGTCGGGGAGACCCAGTACTTC. It is translated as CASSFSGVGETQYF.

The chain employs TRBV5-1 and TRBJ2-7; 7 bases line up with TRBD2. V lost 5 bases, J lost 0 bases, and 5 bases stayed unmatched. The CDR3 has 14 amino acids. Germline V lookup: CDR1 SGHRS, CDR2 YFSETQ. The CDR3 protein is CASRGLSSSYEQYF. In DNA form, the CDR3 reads TGCGCCAGCAGGGGACTATCCAGCTCCTACGAGCAGTACTTC.

This clonotype appeared a few times. V and J are TRBV29-1 and TRBJ1-2, with D unclear. From germline, CDR1 is SQVTM and CDR2 ANQGSEA. The CDR3 is 11 residues long. Trimming cost V 7 bases and J 8 bases, with 14 bases left between them. For the CDR3, the DNA is TGCAGCGCTGACGGTCTGCAAGGCTACACCTTC. Translated, it gives CSADGLQGYTF.

This clonotype was seen more than once but under ten times. The V call is TRBV11-2, the J call TRBJ2-3, with D perhaps TRBD1 (6 bases). The CDR3 runs to 14 residues. Germline-derived CDR1 and CDR2 are SGHAT and FQNNGV. V was shortened by 5 bases and J by 1 base, with 10 bases between the two germline ends. The CDR3 here is CASSKRTGTDTQYF. The DNA for the CDR3 is TGTGCCAGCAGCAAAAGGACAGGCACAGATACGCAGTATTTT. The complete variable domain, with remaining parts taken from reference TRBV11-2 and TRBJ2-3, reads EAGVAQSPRYKIIEKRQSVAFWCNPISGHATLYWYQQILGQGPKLLIQFQNNGVVDDSQLPKDRFSAERLKGVDSTLKIQPAKLEDSAVYLCASSKRTGTDTQYFGPGTRLTVL.

This clonotype was observed a few times. This may be a read error: a much more frequent sequence differs by one nucleotide. The CDR3 sequence is CASSGGQSSYNEQFF. Written as DNA, the CDR3 is TGTGCCAGCAGCGGGGGACAGAGCTCCTACAATGAGCAGTTCTTC. This chain links TRBV5-5 with TRBJ2-1; 7 nucleotides match TRBD1. Per the germline V gene, CDR1 is SGHKS and CDR2 is YYEKEE (reference sequence). The V and J ends lost 4 bases and 0 bases, in that order; junction bases with no gene match: 4. This CDR3 contains 15 residues. The variable domain in full, with the rest retrieved from reference TRBV5-5 and TRBJ2-1, is DAGVTQSPTHLIKTRGQQVTLRCSPISGHKSVSWYQQVLGQGPQFIFQYYEKEERGRGNFPDRFSARQFPNYSSELNVNALLLGDSALYLCASSGGQSSYNEQFFGPGTRLTVL.

This chain joins TRBV20-1 and TRBJ2-3, with TRBD2 identical over 10 bases. Trimming at V came to 0 bases and at J to 4 bases, leaving 4 bases not matched to a gene. CDR3 size: 15 residues. The germline CDR1 and CDR2 sequences are DFQATT and SNEGSKA (reference sequence). The CDR3 nucleotides read TGCAGTGCTAGAGATCCAAGCGGGAGGGCAGATACGCAGTATTTT. The encoded protein is CSARDPSGRADTQYF.

In this sample, this clonotype turned up many times. This rearrangement joins TRBV6-5 to TRBJ2-2, with D possibly being TRBD2 (5 bases). This CDR3 comprises 15 residues. Germline V gene data show CDR1 as MNHEY and CDR2 as SVGAGI. V lost 2 bases, J lost 1 base, and 8 bases lay in between. The CDR3 nucleotides are TGTGCCAGCAGTTACCGAGGGCAGAACACCGGGGAGCTGTTTTTT. Its protein is CASSYRGQNTGELFF.

This clonotype was seen repeatedly, ten times or more. The chain has TRBV28 and TRBJ1-3, with D uncertain. Germline-derived CDR1 and CDR2 are MDHEN and SYDVKM. There are 16 residues in the CDR3. Trimming removed 2 bases from V and 0 bases from J, with 11 bases in between. CDR3 region: CASSLQARLSGNTIYF. The DNA for the CDR3 is TGTGCCAGCAGTTTACAGGCTCGACTCTCTGGAAACACCATATATTTT.

This clonotype was observed a handful of times. The rearrangement links TRBV6-5 to TRBJ2-1; 8 positions match TRBD2. From germline, CDR1 is MNHEY and CDR2 SVGAGI. The CDR3 runs 15 residues. Unmatched junction bases numbered 8, after V lost 2 bases and J lost 8 bases. CDR3 bases: TGTGCCAGCAGTTACCTTGGCGGGGGGTATTATGAGCAGTTCTTC. Protein product: CASSYLGGGYYEQFF.

The chain recombines TRBV6-5 with TRBJ2-7, with 8 bases lining up with TRBD1. Germline CDR1 reads MNHEY; CDR2 reads SVGAGI. CDR3 length: 18 amino acids. V was pared by 0 bases and J by 6 bases, with 16 bases of the junction left unmatched. The CDR3 bases are TGTGCCAGCAGTTACTCGGGTTCTCCCGTGACAGGGGCACTCGAGCAGTACTTC. It translates to CASSYSGSPVTGALEQYF.

This clonotype has just a few counts. The V gene is TRBV14, the J gene TRBJ2-5, with 8 bases fitting TRBD2. With V trimmed by 2 bases and J by 5 bases, 7 bases remained unmatched. The CDR3 is 15 residues long. Germline values: CDR1 SGHDN, CDR2 FVKESK. DNA of the CDR3: TGTGCCAGCAGCCAAAGCGGGAGAGCGAGGGAGACCCAGTACTTC. This sequence encodes CASSQSGRARETQYF. The full variable domain, rest sourced from reference TRBV14 and TRBJ2-5, is EAGVTQFPSHSVIEKGQTVTLRCDPISGHDNLYWYRRVMGKEIKFLLHFVKESKQDESGMPNNRFLAERTGGTYSTLKVQPAELEDSGVYFCASSQSGRARETQYFGPGTRLLVL.

This clonotype was seen more than once but under ten times. The J gene is TRBJ2-1, the V gene TRBV5-1; 8 bases agree with TRBD1. This CDR3 has 14 amino acids. Unmatched junction bases numbered 5, after V lost 3 bases and J lost 6 bases. Germline V gene sequence: CDR1 SGHRS, CDR2 YFSETQ. CDR3 DNA: TGCGCCAGCAGCTGGGACAGGCCAGTCAATGAGCAGTTCTTC. Its protein is CASSWDRPVNEQFF.

The chain recombines TRBV7-8 with TRBJ2-3; D is undetermined. Deletions cut 1 base from V and 2 bases from J, with 10 bases between. The CDR3 spans 15 residues. Germline V gene lookup returns CDR1 SGHVS and CDR2 FQNEAQ. Here the CDR3 reads CASSLVSPNTDTQYF. CDR3 sequence (DNA): TGTGCCAGCAGCTTAGTCTCACCTAACACAGATACGCAGTATTTT.

The gene calls are TRBV27 and TRBJ2-4; 10 bases align to TRBD2. There are 19 residues in the CDR3. From germline, CDR1 is MNHEY and CDR2 SMNVEV (reference sequence). The V segment lost 6 bases and the J segment 0 bases; nucleotides outside the gene matches: 14. The CDR3 loop reads CASSPGPRLAGLAKNIQYF. The CDR3 nucleotides read TGTGCCAGCAGCCCAGGCCCACGACTAGCGGGTTTAGCCAAAAACATTCAGTACTTC.

This clonotype was detected only a few times. V gene TRBV29-1 combines with J gene TRBJ1-6; D may be TRBD1 (5 bases). CDR3 length: 13 residues. Germline CDR1 reads SQVTM; CDR2 reads ANQGSEA. V shed 5 bases and J shed 9 bases, with 14 bases lying between them. The CDR3 coding sequence is TGCAGCGTTTCAGACAGACTCGGTTCACCCCTCCACTTT. Residues: CSVSDRLGSPLHF.

This clonotype was recorded a few times. This sequence joins TRBV3-1 and TRBJ2-2; 8 positions match TRBD2. Unmatched junction bases numbered 13, after V lost 0 bases and J lost 4 bases. This CDR3 is built from 19 residues. Looked up from germline, CDR1 is LGHDT and CDR2 is YNNKEL (reference sequence). Here the CDR3 reads CASSQDKWGLEALTGELFF. The DNA of the CDR3 is TGTGCCAGCAGCCAAGATAAGTGGGGACTAGAGGCGCTCACCGGGGAGCTGTTTTTT.

The chain combines TRBV27 with TRBJ1-1; weak D call: TRBD1 (5 bases). The germline V gene encodes CDR1 MNHEY and CDR2 SMNVEV (reference sequence). The CDR3 contains 15 residues. The V end lost 5 bases, the J end lost 0 bases, and 13 bases lay between the germline ends. CDR3 in DNA: TGTGCCAGCAGTCCCCGACAGACCCTGAACACTGAAGCTTTCTTT. Encoded protein: CASSPRQTLNTEAFF.

The chain couples TRBV9 to TRBJ2-5; 13 bases agree with TRBD2. CDR1 is SGDLS, CDR2 YYNGEE, per germline. The CDR3 spans 18 residues. The ends lost 3 bases at V and 3 bases at J; junction bases unmatched: 11. CDR3 DNA sequence: TGTGCCAGCAGCGGCCCGACACTAGCGGGAGGGCCGGAAGAGACCCAGTACTTC. Amino acid sequence: CASSGPTLAGGPEETQYF. Using reference TRBV9 and TRBJ2-5 for the parts outside the CDR3, the full variable domain is DSGVTQTPKHLITATGQRVTLRCSPRSGDLSVYWYQQSLDQGLQFLIQYYNGEERAKGNILERFSAQQFPDLHSELNLSSLELGDSALYFCASSGPTLAGGPEETQYFGPGTRLLVL.

A note on this clonotype: A much bigger clone sits one base away, suggesting this may be a read error. As DNA, the CDR3 is TGTGCCAGCAGCTCGTGGGGCCAAGAGACCCAGTACTTC. Translated: CASSSWGQETQYF. The chain couples TRBV6-2 or TRBV6-3 to TRBJ2-5; D uncertain. Germline V gene data show CDR1 as MNHEY and CDR2 as SVGEGT. Trimming took off 6 bases at V and 1 base at J, with 9 bases between the two ends. CDR3 length: 13 residues.

The rearrangement links TRBV10-1 to TRBJ2-6, with TRBD1 as a possible D gene (6 bases). This CDR3 has 15 amino acids. Looked up from germline, CDR1 is WNHNN and CDR2 is SYGVQD (reference sequence). V was cut by 4 bases and J by 1 base, with 8 bases left in between. In DNA, the CDR3 is TGCGCCAGCAGTGCTGACAGGTCTGGGGCCAACGTCCTGACTTTC. Translating it yields CASSADRSGANVLTF.

This chain joins TRBV20-1 and TRBJ2-2; tentative D call: TRBD2 (6 bases). With 5 bases removed from V and 2 bases from J, the gap between germline ends came to 18 bases. There are 16 residues in the CDR3. Germline V gene data show CDR1 as DFQATT and CDR2 as SNEGSKA (reference sequence). In nucleotides, the CDR3 is TGCAGTGCTTTTTCTAGTAAGCGGGTTAACACCGGGGAGCTGTTTTTT. This codes for CSAFSSKRVNTGELFF.

The chain combines TRBV2 with TRBJ2-2; unclear D gene. The CDR3 runs to 13 residues. Trimming took off 8 bases at V and 0 bases at J, with 7 bases between the two ends. Germline loops: CDR1 SNHLY, CDR2 FYNNEI. The CDR3 reads CASLSSNTGELFF. In nucleotides, the CDR3 is TGTGCCAGCTTAAGTTCGAACACCGGGGAGCTGTTTTTT.

V usage is TRBV5-1 and J usage is TRBJ2-7, with 12 bases identical to TRBD2. The junction had 7 bases not matched to a gene; V was cut back by 6 bases and J by 6 bases. Per the germline V gene, CDR1 is SGHRS and CDR2 is YFSETQ. The CDR3 contains 14 residues. In DNA form, the CDR3 reads TGCGCCAGCACCAGGACTAGCGGGAACGGCGAGCAGTACTTC. Encoded protein: CASTRTSGNGEQYF. The full variable domain, its missing parts supplied by reference TRBV5-1 and TRBJ2-7, is KAGVTQTPRYLIKTRGQQVTLSCSPISGHRSVSWYQQTPGQGLQFLFEYFSETQRNKGNFPGRFSGRQFSNSRSEMNVSTLELGDSALYLCASTRTSGNGEQYFGPGTRLTVT.

This clonotype was counted many times. This chain links TRBV7-6 with TRBJ2-3; tentatively, D is TRBD1 (5 bases). CDR1 is SGHVS, CDR2 FNYEAQ, per germline. The CDR3 contains 16 residues. V lost 5 bases and J 8 bases, leaving 23 bases between the germline ends. The CDR3 region is CASSRTYDASQGTQYF. The CDR3 DNA sequence: TGTGCCAGCAGCCGTACATATGACGCCTCCCAGGGTACGCAGTATTTT.

A few counts support this clonotype. The chain couples TRBV6-2 or TRBV6-3 to TRBJ2-3, with D possibly being TRBD2 (5 bases). The V gene lost 7 bases and the J gene lost 5 bases, with 16 bases spanning the gap. This CDR3 has 14 residues. CDR1 MNHEY and CDR2 SVGEGT come from the germline V gene. The CDR3 nucleotides are TGTGCCAGCAATCGGGATAATGGTGGAGATACGCAGTATTTT. Residues: CASNRDNGGDTQYF.

The V gene is TRBV20-1, the J gene TRBJ2-2; perhaps D is TRBD1 or TRBD2 (5 bases each). There are 14 residues in the CDR3. Deletions cut 6 bases from V and 0 bases from J, with 11 bases between. CDR1 DFQATT and CDR2 SNEGSKA come from the germline V gene (reference sequence). CDR3: CSALGPTNTGELFF. For the CDR3, the DNA is TGCAGTGCCCTGGGACCGACGAACACCGGGGAGCTGTTTTTT.